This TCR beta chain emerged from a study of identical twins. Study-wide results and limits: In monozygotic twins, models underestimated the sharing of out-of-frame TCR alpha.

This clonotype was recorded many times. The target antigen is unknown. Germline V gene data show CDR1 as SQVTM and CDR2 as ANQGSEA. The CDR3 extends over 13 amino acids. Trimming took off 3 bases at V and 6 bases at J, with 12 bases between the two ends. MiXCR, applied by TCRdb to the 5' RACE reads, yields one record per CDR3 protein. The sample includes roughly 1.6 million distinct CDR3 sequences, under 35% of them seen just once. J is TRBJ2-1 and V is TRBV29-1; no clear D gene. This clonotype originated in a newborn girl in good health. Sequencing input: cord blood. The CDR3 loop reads CSVERLRFNEQFF. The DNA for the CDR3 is TGCAGCGTTGAGAGGCTACGGTTCAATGAGCAGTTCTTC.